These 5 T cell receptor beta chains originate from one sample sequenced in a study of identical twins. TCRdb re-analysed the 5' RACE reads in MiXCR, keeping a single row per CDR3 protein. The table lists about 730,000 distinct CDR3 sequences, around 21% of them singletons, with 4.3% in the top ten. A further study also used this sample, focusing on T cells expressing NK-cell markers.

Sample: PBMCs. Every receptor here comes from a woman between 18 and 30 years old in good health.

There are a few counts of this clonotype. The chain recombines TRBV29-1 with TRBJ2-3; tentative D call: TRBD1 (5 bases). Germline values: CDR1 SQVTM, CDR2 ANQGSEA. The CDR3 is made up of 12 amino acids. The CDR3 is CTGGAVGDTQYF. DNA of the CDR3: TGCACCGGTGGGGCCGTCGGAGATACGCAGTATTTT.

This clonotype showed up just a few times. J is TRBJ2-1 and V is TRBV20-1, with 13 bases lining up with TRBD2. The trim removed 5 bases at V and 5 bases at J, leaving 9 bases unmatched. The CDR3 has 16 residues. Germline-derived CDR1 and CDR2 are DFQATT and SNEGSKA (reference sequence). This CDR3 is CSASRTSGSPHNEQFF. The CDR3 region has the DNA TGCAGTGCTTCACGGACTAGCGGGAGTCCCCACAATGAGCAGTTCTTC.

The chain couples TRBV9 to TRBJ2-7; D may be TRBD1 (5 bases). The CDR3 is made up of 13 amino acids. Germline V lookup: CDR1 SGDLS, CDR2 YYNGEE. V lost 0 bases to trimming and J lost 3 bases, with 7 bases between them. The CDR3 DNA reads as TGTGCCAGCAGCGTAGGCAGGGACTACGAGCAGTACTTC. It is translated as CASSVGRDYEQYF. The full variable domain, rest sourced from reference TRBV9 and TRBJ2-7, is DSGVTQTPKHLITATGQRVTLRCSPRSGDLSVYWYQQSLDQGLQFLIQYYNGEERAKGNILERFSAQQFPDLHSELNLSSLELGDSALYFCASSVGRDYEQYFGPGTRLTVT.

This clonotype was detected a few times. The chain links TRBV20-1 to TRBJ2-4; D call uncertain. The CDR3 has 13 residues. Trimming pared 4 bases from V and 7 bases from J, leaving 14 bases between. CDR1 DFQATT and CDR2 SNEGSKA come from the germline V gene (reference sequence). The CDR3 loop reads CSATLTLGNIQYF. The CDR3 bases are TGCAGTGCTACCCTGACTCTAGGGAACATTCAGTACTTC.

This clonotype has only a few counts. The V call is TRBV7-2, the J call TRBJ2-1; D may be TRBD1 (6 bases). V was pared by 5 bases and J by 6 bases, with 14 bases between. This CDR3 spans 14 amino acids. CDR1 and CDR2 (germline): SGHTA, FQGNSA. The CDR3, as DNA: TGTGCCAGCAGCCCGCGACAGGTGTCCAATGAGCAGTTCTTC. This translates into CASSPRQVSNEQFF. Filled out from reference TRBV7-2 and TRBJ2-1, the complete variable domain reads GAGVSQSPSNKVTEKGKDVELRCDPISGHTALYWYRQSLGQGLEFLIYFQGNSAPDKSGLPSDRFSAERTGGSVSTLTIQRTQQEDSAVYLCASSPRQVSNEQFFGPGTRLTVL.